One and the same sample provided the 29 T cell receptor beta chains below, sequenced in a study of T cell repertoires in cytomegalovirus infection. These receptors have no known antigen. From the reads, TCRdb called clonotypes with MiXCR, one entry per CDR3 protein. Counted here are around 570,000 distinct CDR3 sequences, around 40% occurring once; the ten biggest clones make up about half. The specimen comprised cultured PBMCs, sampled from culture after CMV antigen stimulation. These receptors came from a human donor in good health (CMV status not recorded). Some clones in this sample may be carry-over from other donors' samples.

V gene TRBV2 combines with J gene TRBJ2-5; D not resolved. Germline V gene lookup returns CDR1 SNHLY and CDR2 FYNNEI. The V end was cut by 5 bases, the J end by 2 bases, with 6 bases between. The CDR3 sequence is 12 residues long. CDR3 DNA sequence: TGTGCCAGCAGTTGGGCTCAAGAGACCCAGTACTTC. Translated, it gives CASSWAQETQYF. Full variable domain (remainder filled in from reference TRBV2 and TRBJ2-5): EPEVTQTPSHQVTQMGQEVILRCVPISNHLYFYWYRQILGQKVEFLVSFYNNEISEKSEIFDDQFSVERPDGSNFTLKIRSTKLEDSAMYFCASSWAQETQYFGPGTRLLVL.

This clonotype was recorded a few times. The chain carries TRBV19 and TRBJ2-2; no definite D call. The CDR3 length is 13 residues. From germline, CDR1 is LNHDA and CDR2 SQIVND (reference sequence). V was pared by 9 bases and J by 6 bases, with 14 bases between. This chain's CDR3 is CASRLYLAGELFF. The CDR3 DNA is TGTGCCAGCCGCCTTTATTTGGCCGGGGAGCTGTTTTTT.

This clonotype was picked up a small number of times. The chain combines TRBV19 with TRBJ2-7; TRBD2 matches at 7 bases. The germline V gene encodes CDR1 LNHDA and CDR2 SQIVND (reference sequence). The CDR3 runs 12 residues. The V and J ends lost 7 bases and 2 bases, in that order; junction bases with no gene match: 2. The CDR3 coding sequence is TGTGCCAGTAAGGGGACTACCTACGAGCAGTACTTC. Its translation: CASKGTTYEQYF.

The chain joins TRBV4-3 to TRBJ2-7; D tentatively fits TRBD1 or TRBD2 (5 bases each). Germline V lookup: CDR1 LGHNA, CDR2 YSLEER. Trimming pared 4 bases from V and 6 bases from J, leaving 13 bases between. CDR3 length equals 13 residues. The CDR3 DNA reads TGCGCCAGCAGCCGACTGCCTGGGGGCGAGCAGTACTTC. Translating it yields CASSRLPGGEQYF.

The chain links TRBV3-1 to TRBJ1-2, with D tentatively TRBD1 (5 bases). Looked up from germline, CDR1 is LGHDT and CDR2 is YNNKEL (reference sequence). V shed 5 bases and J shed 3 bases, with 7 bases lying between them. There are 12 residues in the CDR3. Here the CDR3 reads CASSVGHYGYTF. The DNA for the CDR3 is TGTGCCAGCAGCGTGGGGCACTATGGCTACACCTTC.

The chain joins TRBV7-2 to TRBJ2-5; D might be TRBD2 (5 bases). The CDR3 has 16 residues. Per germline, CDR1 SGHTA and CDR2 FQGNSA. Trimming stripped 0 bases from V and 1 base from J, with 12 bases between. CDR3 sequence (DNA): TGTGCCAGCAGCTTAGCCATCTTGCGGGTCCAAGAGACCCAGTACTTC. Encoded protein: CASSLAILRVQETQYF.

The chain uses TRBV4-3 and TRBJ2-1, with a tentative D call TRBD2 (7 bases). The V gene's germline CDR1 is LGHNA and CDR2 YSLEER. The CDR3 is 17 residues long. The ends were cut back, 0 bases at V and 6 bases at J, with 18 bases in the middle. The CDR3 protein is CASSQEGAWGGGNEQFF. CDR3 nucleotide sequence: TGCGCCAGCAGCCAAGAAGGTGCCTGGGGAGGGGGCAATGAGCAGTTCTTC.

The chain combines TRBV6-2 or TRBV6-3 with TRBJ2-7; 7 nucleotides align to TRBD1. The trim removed 9 bases at V and 4 bases at J, leaving 9 bases unmatched. Germline CDR1 is MNHEY and CDR2 is SVGEGT. The CDR3 totals 13 residues. The CDR3 region is CASKQGTSYEQYF. The DNA for the CDR3 is TGTGCCAGTAAACAGGGGACCTCATACGAGCAGTACTTC.

This clonotype showed up just once. This may arise from a read error, as a much more abundant clone is one base away. The rearrangement joins TRBV7-6 to TRBJ2-1; possibly TRBD2 for D (5 bases). The germline CDR1 and CDR2 sequences are SGHVS and FNYEAQ. The CDR3 length is 16 residues. Deletions cut 6 bases from V and 0 bases from J, with 15 bases between. The CDR3: CASRPREFSSYNEQFF. The CDR3 DNA follows: TGTGCCAGCAGACCTAGGGAGTTTAGCTCCTACAATGAGCAGTTCTTC.

This clonotype was counted between two and nine times. The V and J genes are TRBV7-2 and TRBJ1-5; 9 positions match TRBD1. The CDR3 loop spans 14 amino acids. The J segment lost 7 bases and the V segment lost 5 bases, leaving 6 bases of the junction unmatched. Germline V gives CDR1 SGHTA, CDR2 FQGNSA. This chain's CDR3 is CASSRTGVGQPQHF. As DNA, the CDR3 is TGTGCCAGCAGCCGGACAGGGGTAGGCCAGCCCCAGCATTTT. Complete variable domain (other parts from reference TRBV7-2 and TRBJ1-5): GAGVSQSPSNKVTEKGKDVELRCDPISGHTALYWYRQSLGQGLEFLIYFQGNSAPDKSGLPSDRFSAERTGGSVSTLTIQRTQQEDSAVYLCASSRTGVGQPQHFGDGTRLSIL.

This clonotype showed up just a few times. The chain carries TRBV7-2 and TRBJ2-7; D remains ambiguous. Germline CDR1 is SGHTA and CDR2 is FQGNSA. The CDR3 runs to 16 residues. V was shortened by 0 bases and J by 3 bases, with 15 bases between the two germline ends. The CDR3 DNA follows: TGTGCCAGCAGCTTAGCCCCCCCACTACTGAGCTACGAGCAGTACTTC. Amino acid sequence: CASSLAPPLLSYEQYF.

This chain uses TRBV7-2 with TRBJ2-7, with D possibly matching TRBD1 (6 bases). The length of the CDR3 is 14 residues. Germline CDR1 and CDR2: SGHTA and FQGNSA. The ends were cut back, 2 bases at V and 3 bases at J, with 11 bases in the middle. CDR3 DNA sequence: TGTGCCAGCAGCTTAATGGGGGCTCTCTACGAGCAGTACTTC. It yields the protein CASSLMGALYEQYF.

The chain combines TRBV6-6 with TRBJ1-2, with a weak D call TRBD1 (5 bases). This CDR3 has 13 residues. V was pared by 4 bases and J by 5 bases, with 11 bases between. From germline, CDR1 is MNHNY and CDR2 SVGAGI (reference sequence). CDR3 sequence: CASSLGEKYGYTF. For the CDR3, the DNA is TGTGCCAGCAGTTTAGGGGAGAAATATGGCTACACCTTC.

This clonotype occurred once. The chain employs TRBV4-3 and TRBJ2-1, with TRBD2 as a possible D gene (5 bases). The CDR3 sequence is 14 residues long. The V end lost 2 bases, the J end lost 9 bases, and 14 bases lay between the germline ends. Germline V gene lookup returns CDR1 LGHNA and CDR2 YSLEER. The CDR3 nucleotides are TGCGCCAGCAGCCAAACACTAGGATCGGGTGAGCAGTTCTTC. Translated, it gives CASSQTLGSGEQFF.

This clonotype was found many times. The CDR3 region is CASSSRSADTQYF. CDR3 nucleotide sequence: TGTGCCAGCAGCTCTAGGAGCGCAGATACGCAGTATTTT. The rearrangement links TRBV7-8 to TRBJ2-3; unclear D gene. Germline CDR1 SGHVS, CDR2 FQNEAQ. This CDR3 spans 13 amino acids. V was pared by 4 bases and J by 4 bases, with 9 bases between. Filled out from reference TRBV7-8 and TRBJ2-3, the complete variable domain reads GAGVSQSPRYKVAKRGQDVALRCDPISGHVSLFWYQQALGQGPEFLTYFQNEAQLDKSGLPSDRFFAERPEGSVSTLKIQRTQQEDSAVYLCASSSRSADTQYFGPGTRLTVL.

CDR3 nucleotide sequence: TGTGCCAGCAGCTTAGGGGCGGCGGGGGACGCTTACAATGAGCAGTTCTTC. Residues: CASSLGAAGDAYNEQFF. V is TRBV7-2 and J is TRBJ2-1, with 7 bases that match TRBD2. Germline CDR1 and CDR2: SGHTA and FQGNSA. V lost 1 base and J lost 4; bases outside the gene matches: 10. The CDR3 is made up of 17 amino acids.

This rearrangement joins TRBV6-1 to TRBJ1-5, with unresolved D. This CDR3 is built from 13 residues. CDR1 MNHNS and CDR2 SASEGT come from the germline V gene. The V end lost 6 bases, the J end lost 5 bases, and 11 bases lay between the germline ends. The CDR3 coding sequence is TGTGCCAGCAGCTTCCGGACCTATCAGCCCCAGCATTTT. Translated: CASSFRTYQPQHF.

V and J are TRBV20-1 and TRBJ1-5; D gene unclear. The CDR3 sequence is 16 residues long. Germline V gene sequence: CDR1 DFQATT, CDR2 SNEGSKA (reference sequence). V was clipped by 1 base and J by 2 bases, with 15 bases between them. The CDR3 reads CSARAGPRVGNQPQHF. For the CDR3, the DNA is TGCAGTGCTAGAGCCGGGCCCCGGGTCGGCAATCAGCCCCAGCATTTT.

This clonotype showed up just a few times. The chain combines TRBV6-1 with TRBJ2-7; D is tentatively TRBD1 or TRBD2 (7 bases each). The CDR3 spans 14 residues. V dropped 8 bases and J dropped 7 bases, with 21 bases sitting between them. Germline V CDR1 and CDR2: MNHNS, SASEGT. CDR3 region: CASRHRGLTREQYF. The CDR3 DNA follows: TGTGCCAGCCGTCACAGGGGACTAACCCGGGAGCAGTACTTC.

The J gene is TRBJ2-3, the V gene TRBV4-2; D is ambiguous. Trimming cost V 4 bases and J 1 base, with 15 bases left between them. Germline values: CDR1 LGHNA, CDR2 YNFKEQ. This CDR3 is 16 amino acids long. CDR3 amino acids: CASSPIQNLGTDTQYF. The CDR3 DNA sequence: TGTGCCAGCAGCCCTATACAGAATTTGGGCACAGATACGCAGTATTTT.

This clonotype was recorded many times. The rearrangement joins TRBV7-9 to TRBJ2-3, with D hard to call. Germline loops: CDR1 SEHNR, CDR2 FQNEAQ (reference sequence). V was cut by 2 bases and J by 5 bases, with 8 bases left in between. The CDR3 has 13 amino acids. The CDR3 sequence is CASSLSGIDTQYF. The CDR3 bases are TGTGCCAGCAGCTTATCTGGGATAGATACGCAGTATTTT.

The rearrangement joins TRBV7-2 to TRBJ2-5; D may correspond to TRBD1 or TRBD2 (5 bases each). The germline CDR1 and CDR2 sequences are SGHTA and FQGNSA. There are 15 residues in the CDR3. Trimming cost V 2 bases and J 4 bases, with 14 bases left between them. This CDR3 reads CASSLLLRGAETQYF. Written as DNA, the CDR3 is TGTGCCAGCAGCTTATTGTTAAGAGGGGCAGAGACCCAGTACTTC.

The rearrangement uses TRBV7-8 and TRBJ2-7, with D perhaps TRBD2 (5 bases). With 3 bases removed from V and 3 bases from J, the gap between germline ends came to 15 bases. The CDR3 loop spans 15 amino acids. CDR1 is SGHVS and CDR2 is FQNEAQ in the germline V gene. The CDR3 DNA reads TGTGCCAGCAGCTTCAGTCCCGACGGGGTCTACGAGCAGTACTTC. This codes for CASSFSPDGVYEQYF.

This clonotype was counted between two and nine times. This chain uses TRBV7-2 with TRBJ2-5, with D maybe TRBD2 (6 bases). Germline V gives CDR1 SGHTA, CDR2 FQGNSA. The CDR3 extends over 13 amino acids. V was clipped by 9 bases and J by 5 bases, with 16 bases between them. CDR3: CASGVGRGETQYF. In DNA form, the CDR3 reads TGTGCCAGTGGGGTGGGGCGGGGTGAGACCCAGTACTTC.

CDR3 amino acids: CASSRQASNSPLHF. CDR3 DNA: TGTGCCAGCAGTCGACAGGCCTCTAATTCACCCCTCCACTTT. The chain uses TRBV7-2 and TRBJ1-6, with D possibly TRBD1 on 6 matching bases. The length of the CDR3 is 14 residues. Germline lookup yields CDR1 SGHTA and CDR2 FQGNSA. Trimming pared 6 bases from V and 6 bases from J, leaving 12 bases between.

The CDR3 sequence is CASRHYDRGNTEAFF. In DNA form, the CDR3 reads TGTGCCAGCAGACACTACGACAGAGGCAACACTGAAGCTTTCTTT. V usage is TRBV7-9 and J usage is TRBJ1-1; perhaps TRBD1 as D (5 bases). V shed 6 bases and J shed 2 bases, with 16 bases lying between them. CDR1 is SEHNR, CDR2 FQNEAQ, per germline (reference sequence). The CDR3 has 15 residues.

This clonotype was seen more than once but under ten times. The V gene is TRBV2, the J gene TRBJ2-1; D is ambiguous. The V end lost 6 bases, the J end lost 8 bases, and 11 bases lay between the germline ends. The CDR3 runs to 12 residues. Per the germline V gene, CDR1 is SNHLY and CDR2 is FYNNEI. In DNA form, the CDR3 reads TGTGCCAGCAGGGGGTCCGGCGATGAGCAGTTCTTC. Protein: CASRGSGDEQFF.

This clonotype appeared a single time. This chain connects TRBV20-1 to TRBJ2-7; D possibly corresponds to TRBD1 (5 bases). The germline CDR1 and CDR2 sequences are DFQATT and SNEGSKA (reference sequence). Trimming stripped 3 bases from V and 0 bases from J, with 18 bases between. The CDR3 totals 16 residues. The CDR3 sequence is CSASPNWAGISYEQYF. CDR3 coding DNA: TGCAGTGCTAGCCCAAATTGGGCAGGGATCTCCTACGAGCAGTACTTC.

CDR3 DNA sequence: TGTGCCACCTCAATGAACACTGAAGCTTTCTTT. Encoded protein: CATSMNTEAFF. V usage is TRBV6-5 and J usage is TRBJ1-1; D is unclear. V lost 10 bases, J lost 0 bases, and 6 bases lay in between. This CDR3 is built from 11 residues. From germline, CDR1 is MNHEY and CDR2 SVGAGI.